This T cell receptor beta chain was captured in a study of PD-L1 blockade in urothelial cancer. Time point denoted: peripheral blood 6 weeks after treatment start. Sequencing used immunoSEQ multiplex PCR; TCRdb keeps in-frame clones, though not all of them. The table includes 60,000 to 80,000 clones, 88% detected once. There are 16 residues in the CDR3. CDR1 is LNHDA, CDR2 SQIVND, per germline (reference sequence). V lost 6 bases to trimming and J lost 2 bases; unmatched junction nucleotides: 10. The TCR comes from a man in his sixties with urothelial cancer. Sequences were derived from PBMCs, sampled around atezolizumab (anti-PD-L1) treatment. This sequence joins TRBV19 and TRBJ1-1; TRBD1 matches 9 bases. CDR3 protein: CASRPNPTGGNTEAFF. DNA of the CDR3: TGTGCCAGTAGGCCTAACCCCACAGGGGGCAACACTGAAGCTTTCTTT.